This T cell receptor (beta chain) comes out of a study of PD-L1 blockade in urothelial cancer. The study, taken as a whole, reports: Durable-benefit patients showed greater tumor-associated blood clone expansion at 3 weeks.

Noted time point: peripheral blood 6 weeks after treatment start. The CDR3 consists of 17 residues. About this clone: Its antigen is currently unknown.

Method: immunoSEQ multiplex PCR; TCRdb's copy keeps in-frame clones and lacks some. Of some 120,000 clones listed, around 89% are singletons. The V call is TRBV21-1, the J call TRBJ1-1; TRBD1, as called in the table, went unchecked against the DNA. TRBV21-1 has pseudogene status. This TCR came from a man in his 60s with urothelial cancer. Source: PBMCs, taken around atezolizumab (anti-PD-L1) treatment. In DNA, the CDR3 is TGTGCCAGCAGCAAACACCAGAGGGGGCGCTTGTACACTGAAGCTTTCTTT. It yields the protein CASSKHQRGRLYTEAFF.